The clone carrying this T cell receptor beta chain showed up just a few times. Its antigen remains unknown. These data come from a study of molecular identifiers for immune sequencing clone quantification. Study results and caveats: Underestimated sizes of highly expanded clones could result from identical TCR molecules that share a barcode. Clones that exceeded 20 RNA copies held over 98% of effector molecules, yet under 1% in naive cells.

For bulk TCR libraries, previously described methods and listed TCR primers were used. TCRdb fed the PCR reads into MiXCR, producing one record per CDR3 protein. This sample yields a few hundred thousand distinct CDR3 sequences, of which 20% to 25% are seen a single time; about 0.78% belongs to the top ten. A CD8+CD4-CCR7+CD45RA+ phenotype served as the sorting definition for naive CD8 T cells. The germline V gene encodes CDR1 MNHEY and CDR2 SMNVEV (reference sequence). The V and J ends lost 5 bases and 0 bases respectively, with 8 bases between them. This CDR3 has 15 residues. The sequence came from a human donor in good health. Some libraries in this study had Jurkat cell RNA spiked in. The chain employs TRBV27 and TRBJ1-6; no clear D gene. Sequencing was performed on naive CD8+ T cells from blood, with Jurkat cell RNA spiked in. Subset: FACS-sorted CD8+CD4-CCR7+CD45RA+ naive T cells. In DNA form, the CDR3 reads TGTGCCAGCAGTAGCTTGAGCTCCTATAATTCACCCCTCCACTTT. Protein: CASSSLSSYNSPLHF.